This paragraph covers one TCR beta chain sequence. Its antigen remains unknown. The data were obtained in a study of identical twins. Broader study findings: Beta clonotypes that were abundant in cord blood contained fewer insertions, a pattern absent from memory repertoires. Within twin pairs, the out-of-frame alpha sequences they shared showed excess low generation probability.

TCRdb called the 5' RACE reads again in MiXCR, with one record for every CDR3 protein. The sample lists roughly 770,000 distinct CDR3 sequences; 18% were seen once. These same data were also listed under a study on T cells expressing NK-cell markers. That work states: Serological testing identified seven of the eight sequenced donors as HCMV-seropositive and one as seronegative.

The sample consisted of PBMCs. The TCR originated in a woman under 30 in good health.

The CDR3 region has the DNA TGCAGTGTTAGGCGGCGGGAGAACACTGAAGCTTTCTTT. Protein product: CSVRRRENTEAFF. This chain connects TRBV20-1 to TRBJ1-1, with D unclear. CDR3 length: 13 amino acids. Germline loops: CDR1 DFQATT, CDR2 SNEGSKA (reference sequence). Trimming removed 7 bases at V and 1 base at J, with 13 bases between.